This T cell receptor beta chain is drawn from a study of T cell repertoires in aging, cancer and after chemotherapy. On the study more broadly: Clear clonal overlap appeared across healthy donor samples taken over several months to years.

The template was genomic DNA from peripheral blood, not RNA. Multiplex touch-down PCR with TRB-A/B primers amplified rearranged V-D-J TRB sequences. One entry per CDR3 protein results from TCRdb running MiXCR on the multiplex PCR reads. The sample lists 8,900 or so distinct CDR3 sequences; around a third were seen once. Trimming left V 1 base short and J 7 bases short, with 19 bases between. The CDR3 is 15 residues long. The germline gives CDR1 SQVTM, CDR2 ANQGSEA. Overall study findings and caveats: Compared with age-matched healthy donors, untreated hematological or solid cancer patients showed higher blood TCR clonality.

This clonotype was detected a few times. Its antigen remains unknown. Sample: blood. This receptor was taken from a human donor in good health. The chain employs TRBV29-1 and TRBJ1-1; D is unclear. Written as DNA, the CDR3 is TGCAGCGTTGAAGCAAGTAGGCGGAACGGAAATGAAGCTTTCTTT. Translated: CSVEASRRNGNEAFF.